The source of this TCR beta chain is a study of T-cell memory formation after mild COVID-19. General study results and limits: Whereas later expanders leaned CD4+, clones contracting day 15 to 85 showed a balanced CD4/CD8 makeup. Nothing showed for sure that second-wave clones peaking on day 37 were SARS-CoV-2 specific.

The CDR3 contains 13 residues. Looked up from germline, CDR1 is LGHNA and CDR2 is YSLEER. Trimming removed 2 bases from V and 8 bases from J, with 12 bases in between. TCRdb processed the 5' RACE reads anew with MiXCR; each CDR3 protein has one entry. Found here are 85,000 to 130,000 distinct CDR3 sequences, about an eighth of them singletons; the top ten hold about 27%. This clonotype appeared a few times. No antigen is known for it. The chain combines TRBV4-3 with TRBJ1-1; tentatively, D is TRBD1 (5 bases). Sequencing was performed on PBMCs or a T cell subset sorted from them (not recorded which). This clonotype originated in an adult woman who had mild COVID-19 (a few samples of this study predate the infection). Cell type and time point are not known. The CDR3 reads CASSQPGGAEAFF. Written as DNA, the CDR3 is TGCGCCAGCAGCCAACCCGGGGGTGCCGAAGCTTTCTTT.